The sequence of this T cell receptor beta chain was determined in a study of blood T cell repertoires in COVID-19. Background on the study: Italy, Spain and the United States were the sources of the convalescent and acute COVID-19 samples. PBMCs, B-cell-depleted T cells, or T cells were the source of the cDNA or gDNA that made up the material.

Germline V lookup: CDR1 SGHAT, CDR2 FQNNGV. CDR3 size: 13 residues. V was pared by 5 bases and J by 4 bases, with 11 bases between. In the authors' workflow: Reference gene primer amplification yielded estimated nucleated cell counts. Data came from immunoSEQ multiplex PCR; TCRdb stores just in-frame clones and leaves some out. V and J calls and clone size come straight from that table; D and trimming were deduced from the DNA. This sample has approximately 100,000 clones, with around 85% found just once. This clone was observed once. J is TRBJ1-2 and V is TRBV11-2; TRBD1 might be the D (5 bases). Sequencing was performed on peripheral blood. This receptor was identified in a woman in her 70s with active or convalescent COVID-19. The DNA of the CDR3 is TGTGCCAGCAGCCCTACCGGGGGCTATGGCTACACCTTC. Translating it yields CASSPTGGYGYTF.